The 20 T cell receptor beta chains in this list originate from one sample, sequenced in a study of regulatory T cells in long-lasting Graves disease. Stated time point: newly diagnosed GD, antithyroid drugs for less than 3 months. PBMC RNA served as the TCR library source. Through Arm-PCR of CDR3 regions and iRepertoire HTBI primers, TCR beta libraries were built. Via MiXCR, TCRdb re-called the multiplex PCR reads, giving one row per CDR3 protein. The data show a few hundred thousand distinct CDR3 sequences, 15% to 20% seen once. The sample also formed part of further work on T cells in Graves' hyperthyroidism and ophthalmopathy.

The sequencing here drew on peripheral blood mononuclear cells (PBMCs), taken at new diagnosis, from a patient treated with antithyroid drugs. These receptors all stem from a woman in her twenties or thirties with Graves disease.

This clonotype was picked up many times. V is TRBV12-5 and J is TRBJ2-1, with 10 nucleotides matching TRBD1. Germline V lookup: CDR1 LGHNT, CDR2 FRNRAP. V trimming: 7 bases; J trimming: 10 bases; junction bases outside the gene matches: 10. The CDR3 runs 14 residues. CDR3 protein: CASDRDRGVREQFF. The CDR3 nucleotides read TGTGCTAGTGATCGGGACAGGGGTGTAAGGGAGCAGTTCTTC.

The chain has TRBV20-1 and TRBJ1-5; tentatively, D is TRBD1 (5 bases). V lost 4 bases and J lost 1, with 14 bases in between. Germline loops: CDR1 DFQATT, CDR2 SNEGSKA (reference sequence). The CDR3 consists of 15 residues. DNA of the CDR3: TGCAGTGCTACAATCCAGGGTCTAAGCAATCAGCCCCAGCATTTT. It encodes CSATIQGLSNQPQHF.

The V and J genes are TRBV5-5 and TRBJ2-5; maybe TRBD2 (7 bases). Germline values: CDR1 SGHKS, CDR2 YYEKEE (reference sequence). This CDR3 contains 16 residues. V was trimmed by 1 base and J by 5 bases, leaving 18 bases between them. CDR3 nucleotide sequence: TGTGCCAGCAGCTTGAGTGTTGGGGGGGGGCCGGAGACCCAGTACTTC. Translating gives CASSLSVGGGPETQYF.

In its sample, this clonotype was seen many times. The V call is TRBV4-1, the J call TRBJ2-5; D call uncertain. Germline V gene sequence: CDR1 MGHRA, CDR2 YSYEKL. The CDR3 sequence is 13 residues long. Trimming took off 0 bases at V and 4 bases at J, with 6 bases between the two ends. The DNA for the CDR3 is TGCGCCAGCAGCCAAGATTACGGAGAGACCCAGTACTTC. This gives the protein CASSQDYGETQYF.

V gene TRBV27 combines with J gene TRBJ1-6; D is possibly TRBD1 (5 bases). V lost 6 bases, J lost 7 bases, and 10 bases lay in between. The length of the CDR3 is 13 residues. CDR1 and CDR2 from the germline V gene are MNHEY and SMNVEV (reference sequence). The CDR3 here is CASSQTENSPLHF. The CDR3 coding sequence is TGTGCCAGCAGCCAGACAGAAAATTCACCCCTCCACTTT.

The table lists this clonotype with many counts. This sequence joins TRBV5-1 and TRBJ2-4; no clear D gene. Trimming shortened V by 1 base and J by 0 bases, and 8 bases separated the two germline ends. This CDR3 is built from 15 residues. CDR1 is SGHRS and CDR2 is YFSETQ in the germline V gene. The DNA of the CDR3 is TGCGCCAGCAGCTTGCACGACCTAGCCAAAAACATTCAGTACTTC. It specifies CASSLHDLAKNIQYF.

This clonotype was seen ten or more times. The genes are TRBV19 and TRBJ1-1; D possibly corresponds to TRBD1 (6 bases). Trimming shortened V by 5 bases and J by 8 bases, and 21 bases separated the two germline ends. The germline V gene encodes CDR1 LNHDA and CDR2 SQIVND (reference sequence). CDR3 length: 15 amino acids. The CDR3 here is CASSRPQGSMKEAFF. The CDR3 DNA reads TGTGCCAGTAGTCGGCCGCAGGGGTCTATGAAAGAAGCTTTCTTT.

Many counts were recorded for this clonotype. The V and J genes are TRBV15 and TRBJ1-6, with D possibly being TRBD1 (5 bases). Germline CDR1 is LNHNV and CDR2 is YYDKDF (reference sequence). The length of the CDR3 is 17 residues. Trimming cost V 0 bases and J 9 bases, with 18 bases left between them. The CDR3 reads CATSRDLGTYRGSPLHF. The DNA for the CDR3 is TGTGCCACCAGCAGAGATCTGGGGACGTACCGAGGTTCACCCCTCCACTTT.

In this sample, this clonotype turned up many times. The genes are TRBV2 and TRBJ1-1; D call uncertain. CDR3 length equals 17 residues. Germline V CDR1 and CDR2: SNHLY, FYNNEI. V shed 6 bases and J shed 5 bases, with 25 bases lying between them. CDR3 in DNA: TGTGCCAGCAGACCAAACCCCCTGTATAGAGGAATAACTGAAGCTTTCTTT. The encoded protein is CASRPNPLYRGITEAFF.

This clonotype was observed at least ten times. This rearrangement joins TRBV3-1 to TRBJ1-2; D remains ambiguous. This CDR3 has 14 residues. Germline-derived CDR1 and CDR2 are LGHDT and YNNKEL (reference sequence). With 1 base removed from V and 6 bases from J, the gap between germline ends came to 12 bases. The CDR3, as DNA: TGTGCCAGCAGCCAAGTCCCGGACGCTGATGGCTACACCTTC. It translates to CASSQVPDADGYTF. The full variable domain, with the rest looked up from reference TRBV3-1 and TRBJ1-2, is DTAVSQTPKYLVTQMGNDKSIKCEQNLGHDTMYWYKQDSKKFLKIMFSYNNKELIINETVPNRFSPKSPDKAHLNLHINSLELGDSAVYFCASSQVPDADGYTFGSGTRLTVV.

This clonotype was counted at least ten times. This rearrangement joins TRBV7-2 to TRBJ1-2; D is perhaps TRBD1 (5 bases). Germline CDR1 SGHTA, CDR2 FQGNSA. The V gene lost 1 base and the J gene lost 7 bases, with 7 bases spanning the gap. The CDR3 totals 12 residues. The CDR3 is CASSLVGGGYTF. The CDR3 DNA is TGTGCCAGCAGCTTAGTCGGGGGTGGCTACACCTTC.

This clonotype was detected ten times or more. The chain carries TRBV6-1 and TRBJ2-7; D remains ambiguous. This CDR3 region has 13 residues. Germline V CDR1 and CDR2: MNHNS, SASEGT. Trimming shortened V by 10 bases and J by 0 bases, and 13 bases separated the two germline ends. The CDR3 is CATQVVVSYEQYF. CDR3 sequence (DNA): TGTGCCACCCAGGTGGTTGTCTCCTACGAGCAGTACTTC.

The sample holds many counts of this clonotype. The V call is TRBV7-9, the J call TRBJ1-1; no clear D. Deletions cut 5 bases from V and 10 bases from J, with 17 bases between. Germline loops: CDR1 SEHNR, CDR2 FQNEAQ (reference sequence). This CDR3 has 13 residues. This CDR3 is CASSPGEGAAAFF. CDR3 nucleotides: TGTGCCAGCAGCCCCGGAGAGGGCGCGGCAGCTTTCTTT.

This clonotype turned up a few times. The chain carries TRBV6-1 and TRBJ1-1; D is possibly TRBD1 (5 bases). Trimming took 5 bases from V and 8 from J, leaving 12 bases between them. The germline V gene encodes CDR1 MNHNS and CDR2 SASEGT. CDR3 length: 12 residues. The CDR3 DNA is TGTGCCAGCAGTAAAGGGGAGTACGAAGCTTTCTTT. This codes for CASSKGEYEAFF.

This clonotype was seen repeatedly, ten times or more. The V call is TRBV2, the J call TRBJ2-1; tentative D call: TRBD1 (6 bases). The CDR3 has 17 residues. The germline V and J ends were trimmed by 1 base and 4 bases, with 17 bases remaining between them. Germline V gives CDR1 SNHLY, CDR2 FYNNEI. The chain's CDR3 is CASSEVGGTRGYNEQFF. CDR3 nucleotide sequence: TGTGCCAGCAGTGAAGTCGGTGGGACAAGGGGGTACAATGAGCAGTTCTTC.

This clonotype was recorded at least ten times. The rearrangement links TRBV7-9 to TRBJ1-1; 8 nucleotides line up with TRBD1. Germline CDR1 and CDR2: SEHNR and FQNEAQ (reference sequence). The V segment lost 2 bases and the J segment 11 bases; nucleotides outside the gene matches: 10. The CDR3 runs 14 residues. The CDR3 is CASSLPGQGGVAFF. CDR3 bases: TGTGCCAGCAGCTTACCCGGACAGGGTGGAGTGGCTTTCTTT.

This clonotype was seen ten or more times. The rearrangement links TRBV5-1 to TRBJ1-1; maybe TRBD1 (5 bases). This CDR3 is 14 amino acids long. Germline V CDR1 and CDR2: SGHRS, YFSETQ. Trimming stripped 2 bases from V and 6 bases from J, with 14 bases between. CDR3 loop: CASSLGTALSEAFF. For the CDR3, the DNA is TGCGCCAGCAGCTTAGGGACCGCCTTATCTGAAGCTTTCTTT.

This clonotype was seen a few times. The V and J genes are TRBV20-1 and TRBJ1-3; D not resolved. V was cut by 6 bases and J by 0 bases, with 9 bases left in between. The CDR3 runs 13 residues. The germline gives CDR1 DFQATT, CDR2 SNEGSKA (reference sequence). CDR3: CSAIGFSGNTIYF. The CDR3, as DNA: TGCAGTGCGATAGGATTCTCTGGAAACACCATATATTTT.

This clonotype has ten or more counts. The CDR3 nucleotides are TGTGCCAGCAGCTCGTACCGGACTAGCGTCTCCTACAATGAGCAGTTCTTC. It translates to CASSSYRTSVSYNEQFF. The rearrangement links TRBV7-2 to TRBJ2-1, with 9 bases lining up with TRBD2. J lost 0 bases, V lost 4 bases, and 7 bases had no gene match. From germline, CDR1 is SGHTA and CDR2 FQGNSA. CDR3 size: 17 residues.

This clonotype was seen many times. This chain uses TRBV13 with TRBJ1-4, with 8 bases lining up with TRBD1. The ends lost 3 bases at V and 8 bases at J; junction bases unmatched: 5. Per germline, CDR1 PRHDT and CDR2 FYEKMQ (reference sequence). The CDR3 is 14 amino acids. DNA of the CDR3: TGTGCCAGCAGCTTCGGACAGGGACCCGAAAAACTGTTTTTT. This encodes CASSFGQGPEKLFF.